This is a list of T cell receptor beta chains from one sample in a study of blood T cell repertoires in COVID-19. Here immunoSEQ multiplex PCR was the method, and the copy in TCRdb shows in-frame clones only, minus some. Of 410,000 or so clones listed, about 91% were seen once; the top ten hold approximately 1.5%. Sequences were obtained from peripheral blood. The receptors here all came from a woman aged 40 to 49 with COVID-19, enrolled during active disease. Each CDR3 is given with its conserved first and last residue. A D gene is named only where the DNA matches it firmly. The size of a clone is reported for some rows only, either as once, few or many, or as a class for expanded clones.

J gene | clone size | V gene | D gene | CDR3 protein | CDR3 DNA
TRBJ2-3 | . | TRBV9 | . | CASGDRNTDTQYF | TGTGCCAGCGGAGACAGAAACACAGATACGCAGTATTTT
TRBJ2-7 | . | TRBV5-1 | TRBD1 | CASSRDWDRAEESYEQYF | TGCGCCAGCAGCCGCGACTGGGACAGGGCCGAGGAGTCCTACGAGCAGTACTTC
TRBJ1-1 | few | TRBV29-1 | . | CSVVYGGQTEAFF | TGCAGCGTTGTTTACGGGGGGCAAACTGAAGCTTTCTTT
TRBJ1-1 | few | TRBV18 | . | CASSAGSPNTEAFF | TGTGCCAGCTCAGCGGGGTCCCCGAACACTGAAGCTTTCTTT
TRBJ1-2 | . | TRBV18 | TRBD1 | CASSPRDRDGYTF | TGTGCCAGCTCGCCCAGGGACAGGGACGGCTACACCTTC
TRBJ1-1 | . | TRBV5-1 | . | CASSLGTSQAFF | TGCGCCAGCAGCCTTGGTACTAGCCAAGCTTTCTTT
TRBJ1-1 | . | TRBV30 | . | CAWSWSENTEAFF | TGTGCCTGGAGTTGGTCAGAGAACACTGAAGCTTTCTTT
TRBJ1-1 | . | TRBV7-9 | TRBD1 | CASSMNGQGAEAFF | TGTGCCAGCAGCATGAATGGACAGGGGGCTGAAGCTTTCTTT
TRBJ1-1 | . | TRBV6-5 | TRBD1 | CASRGQGAGNTEAFF | TGTGCCAGCAGGGGACAGGGGGCAGGGAACACTGAAGCTTTCTTT
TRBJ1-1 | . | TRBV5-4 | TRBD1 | CASSHKPGQGNTEAFF | TGTGCCAGCAGCCATAAACCGGGACAGGGGAACACTGAAGCTTTCTTT
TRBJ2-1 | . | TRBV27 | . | CASSLQGFYNEQFF | TGTGCCAGCAGTTTACAGGGGTTCTACAATGAGCAGTTCTTC
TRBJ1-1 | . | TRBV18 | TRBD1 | CASSPSRDRVGTEAFF | TGTGCCAGCTCACCGTCCCGGGACAGGGTAGGCACTGAAGCTTTCTTT
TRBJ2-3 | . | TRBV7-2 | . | CASSLGADTQYF | TGTGCCAGCAGCTTAGGCGCAGATACGCAGTATTTT
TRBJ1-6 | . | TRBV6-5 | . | CASSYWGAAGDSPLHF | TGTGCCAGCAGTTACTGGGGGGCGGCGGGGGATTCACCCCTCCACTTT
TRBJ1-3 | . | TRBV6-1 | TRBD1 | CASRLTGAGNTIYF | TGTGCCAGCAGACTTACAGGGGCCGGAAACACCATATATTTT
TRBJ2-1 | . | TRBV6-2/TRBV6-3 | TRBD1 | CASSTRDRVYNEQFF | TGTGCCAGCAGTACCCGGGACAGGGTCTACAATGAGCAGTTCTTC
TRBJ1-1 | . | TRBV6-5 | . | CASSYRPTGITEAFF | TGTGCCAGCAGTTACCGACCAACAGGGATCACTGAAGCTTTCTTT
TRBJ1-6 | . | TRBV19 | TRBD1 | CASNNEGARSPLHF | TGTGCCAGTAATAATGAGGGGGCAAGGTCACCCCTCCACTTT
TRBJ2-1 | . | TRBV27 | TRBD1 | CASSDRGQVDEQFF | TGTGCCAGCAGTGATAGGGGACAGGTAGATGAGCAGTTCTTC
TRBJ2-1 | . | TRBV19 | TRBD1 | CASSIEGARNNEQFF | TGTGCCAGTAGTATCGAGGGGGCAAGGAACAATGAGCAGTTCTTC
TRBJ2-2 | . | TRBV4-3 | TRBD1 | CASSLGTARNTGELFF | TGCGCCAGCAGCCTCGGGACAGCTCGGAACACCGGGGAGCTGTTTTTT
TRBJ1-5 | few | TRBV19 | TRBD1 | CASGQGYQPQHF | TGTGCCAGCGGACAGGGGTATCAGCCCCAGCATTTT
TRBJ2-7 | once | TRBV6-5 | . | CASSPDRISSYEQYF | TGTGCCAGCAGCCCCGACAGGATCAGCTCCTACGAGCAGTACTTC
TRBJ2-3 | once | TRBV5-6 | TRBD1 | CASSVRTGMADTQYF | TGTGCCAGCAGCGTGCGGACAGGGATGGCAGATACGCAGTATTTT
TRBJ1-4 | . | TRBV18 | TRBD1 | CASSPPGKGQGGKLFF | TGTGCCAGCTCACCCCCCGGCAAGGGACAGGGTGGAAAACTGTTTTTT
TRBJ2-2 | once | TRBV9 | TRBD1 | CASSVAPDRGPGELFF | TGTGCCAGCAGCGTAGCCCCCGACAGGGGTCCCGGGGAGCTGTTTTTT
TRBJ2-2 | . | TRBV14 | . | CASSHIDTGELFF | TGTGCCAGCAGCCATATAGACACCGGGGAGCTGTTTTTT
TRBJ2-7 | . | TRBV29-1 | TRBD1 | CSVEEAQGYEQYF | TGCAGCGTTGAAGAGGCACAGGGGTACGAGCAGTACTTC
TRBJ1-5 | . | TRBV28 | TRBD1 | CASGTGVGPQHF | TGTGCCAGCGGGACAGGGGTTGGTCCCCAGCATTTT